The 16 T cell receptor beta chains presented below share a single source sample, sequenced in a study of CD8 T cells in ankylosing spondylitis (dated by TCRdb to about 2017). Libraries were prepared through 5' RACE. Sequencing used an Illumina HiSeq 2500. TCRdb redid the processing of the public reads, applying fastp at Q25 and MiXCR, and retained in-frame beta chains. Duplicate CDR3 protein sequences are folded into a single record with the most common DNA and genes. The sample profile shows around 230,000 distinct CDR3 sequences; 8% to 9.5% of them were found once. The ten largest make up over 6.5% of the sample. The sequenced sample consisted of blood, either unsorted or a sorted T cell fraction (not recorded which). These receptors were collected from a male donor with ankylosing spondylitis or in good health (not recorded which).

The V and J genes are TRBV9 and TRBJ1-2, with 10 positions matching TRBD1. Per germline, CDR1 SGDLS and CDR2 YYNGEE. CDR3 length: 14 residues. With 4 bases clipped from V and 7 bases from J, the junction kept 7 bases outside the gene matches. CDR3 protein: CASSSRQGAAGYTF. CDR3 DNA: TGTGCCAGCAGCTCCCGACAGGGGGCGGCTGGCTACACCTTC.

Ten or more counts support this clonotype. The chain combines TRBV6-4 with TRBJ2-2; unclear D gene. The germline V and J ends were trimmed by 7 bases and 6 bases, with 15 bases remaining between them. CDR1 is MRHNA and CDR2 is SNTAGT in the germline V gene. The CDR3 runs to 14 residues. CDR3: CASTLDPSSGELFF. The CDR3 nucleotides read TGTGCCAGCACCTTGGACCCGTCTTCCGGGGAGCTGTTTTTT.

This clonotype was seen many times. The chain recombines TRBV7-8 with TRBJ1-4, with 8 bases identical to TRBD1. With 0 bases clipped from V and 3 bases from J, the junction kept 3 bases outside the gene matches. Germline V gene lookup returns CDR1 SGHVS and CDR2 FQNEAQ. The CDR3 is made up of 16 amino acids. The CDR3 sequence: CASSLAGTGPNEKLFF. The CDR3 coding sequence is TGTGCCAGCAGCTTAGCCGGGACAGGTCCTAATGAAAAACTGTTTTTT. The full variable domain, with the rest looked up from reference TRBV7-8 and TRBJ1-4, is GAGVSQSPRYKVAKRGQDVALRCDPISGHVSLFWYQQALGQGPEFLTYFQNEAQLDKSGLPSDRFFAERPEGSVSTLKIQRTQQEDSAVYLCASSLAGTGPNEKLFFGSGTQLSVL.

This clonotype was picked up many times. CDR3 sequence (DNA): TGTGCCAGCAGCTTTAGATTGGGGGATGAGCAGTTCTTC. The encoded protein is CASSFRLGDEQFF. J is TRBJ2-1 and V is TRBV7-2, with D perhaps given as TRBD1 or TRBD2 (5 bases each). In germline, CDR1 is SGHTA, CDR2 FQGNSA. The CDR3 extends over 13 amino acids. V shed 3 bases and J shed 8 bases, with 11 bases lying between them.

This clonotype showed up many times. The rearrangement joins TRBV4-3 to TRBJ2-1, with 9 bases aligning to TRBD2. Germline CDR1 and CDR2: LGHNA and YSLEER. V gave up 4 bases and J gave up 6 bases; unmatched junction bases: 10. This CDR3 contains 16 residues. This CDR3 is CASSLGAGGMVNEQFF. The CDR3 DNA follows: TGCGCCAGCAGCCTTGGGGCGGGGGGGATGGTCAATGAGCAGTTCTTC.

In this sample, this clonotype turned up many times. The chain employs TRBV20-1 and TRBJ2-1; D call uncertain. CDR1 DFQATT and CDR2 SNEGSKA come from the germline V gene (reference sequence). V lost 0 bases and J 0 bases, leaving 12 bases between the germline ends. The CDR3 runs to 16 residues. In nucleotides, the CDR3 is TGCAGTGCTAGAGATCTCGAGACTCCCTCCTACAATGAGCAGTTCTTC. The encoded protein is CSARDLETPSYNEQFF.

This clonotype was detected ten times or more. V and J are TRBV9 and TRBJ2-3; D is unclear. The CDR3 is 18 amino acids. From germline, CDR1 is SGDLS and CDR2 YYNGEE. Trimming shortened V by 0 bases and J by 6 bases, and 23 bases separated the two germline ends. This chain's CDR3 is CASSVESAARLVGDTQYF. The CDR3 DNA sequence: TGTGCCAGCAGCGTAGAGTCCGCGGCGCGGCTCGTAGGGGATACGCAGTATTTT.

For this clonotype: This may be a read error: a much more frequent sequence differs by one nucleotide. CDR3 amino acids: CASSYSGGELLF. CDR3 nucleotide sequence: TGTGCCAGCAGTTACTCCGGCGGGGAGCTGCTTTTT. The chain couples TRBV6-5 to TRBJ2-2; D perhaps matches TRBD2 (6 bases). The CDR3 spans 12 residues. Germline CDR1 is MNHEY and CDR2 is SVGAGI.

This clonotype was counted only a few times. The V gene is TRBV7-2, the J gene TRBJ2-3; no definite D call. Germline CDR1 is SGHTA and CDR2 is FQGNSA. CDR3 length: 14 amino acids. Deletions cut 5 bases from V and 2 bases from J, with 11 bases between. As DNA, the CDR3 is TGTGCCAGCAGCCCTCTCCCCTACACAGATACGCAGTATTTT. This gives the protein CASSPLPYTDTQYF.

This clonotype was observed a few times. The rearrangement links TRBV29-1 to TRBJ1-1; 9 bases are a match to TRBD1. The CDR3 is 14 amino acids. Per the germline V gene, CDR1 is SQVTM and CDR2 is ANQGSEA. V lost 4 bases to trimming and J lost 10 bases; unmatched junction nucleotides: 13. The CDR3: CSVARGTGLLVAFF. The CDR3 bases are TGCAGCGTTGCCCGCGGGACAGGGCTGTTGGTAGCTTTCTTT.

This clonotype was picked up many times. The chain couples TRBV4-2 to TRBJ1-3, with a weak D call TRBD1 (5 bases). Per the germline V gene, CDR1 is LGHNA and CDR2 is YNFKEQ. This CDR3 spans 17 amino acids. Trimming took 3 bases from V and 0 from J, leaving 15 bases between them. DNA of the CDR3: TGTGCCAGCAGCCAGCCGGGACGGAGCGACTCTGGAAACACCATATATTTT. Residues: CASSQPGRSDSGNTIYF.

This clonotype was detected many times. CDR3 residues: CASSQDSQETQYF. The CDR3 DNA reads as TGCGCCAGCAGCCAAGATAGCCAAGAGACCCAGTACTTC. The chain combines TRBV4-1 with TRBJ2-5; no definite D call. Germline-derived CDR1 and CDR2 are MGHRA and YSYEKL. This CDR3 region has 13 residues. V lost 0 bases and J 1 base, leaving 3 bases between the germline ends.

This clonotype was observed at least ten times. This chain links TRBV19 with TRBJ2-1, with a possible D match to TRBD2 (5 bases). V lost 3 bases to trimming and J lost 8 bases, with 11 bases between them. This CDR3 is 13 amino acids long. Germline V lookup: CDR1 LNHDA, CDR2 SQIVND (reference sequence). The CDR3 DNA reads as TGTGCCAGTAGTATTATAGGAGGCGATGAGCAGTTCTTC. Its protein product is CASSIIGGDEQFF.

This clonotype was counted ten times or more. The chain combines TRBV6-1 with TRBJ2-3, with D perhaps matching TRBD2 (6 bases). Trimming removed 7 bases from V and 4 bases from J, with 15 bases in between. The CDR3 has 14 amino acids. The germline CDR1 and CDR2 sequences are MNHNS and SASEGT. DNA of the CDR3: TGTGCCAGCAACAGCGGGTCCGGCGCAGATACGCAGTATTTT. Its translation: CASNSGSGADTQYF.

In its sample, this clonotype was seen a few times. The chain carries TRBV15 and TRBJ2-3, with D unclear. This CDR3 contains 15 residues. Trimming removed 7 bases from V and 4 bases from J, with 18 bases in between. The germline CDR1 and CDR2 sequences are LNHNV and YYDKDF (reference sequence). The CDR3 nucleotides are TGTGCCACCAAGGCCTTTGGTGGGCTGGCAGATACGCAGTATTTT. Translating gives CATKAFGGLADTQYF.

In its sample, this clonotype was seen a few times. The J gene is TRBJ1-4, the V gene TRBV30; D is unresolved. Trimming removed 3 bases from V and 4 bases from J, with 12 bases in between. Per germline, CDR1 GTSNPN and CDR2 SVGIG (reference sequence). The CDR3 loop spans 14 amino acids. The CDR3 sequence: CAWSPDGRNEKLFF. In nucleotides, the CDR3 is TGTGCCTGGAGCCCGGATGGCCGTAATGAAAAACTGTTTTTT.